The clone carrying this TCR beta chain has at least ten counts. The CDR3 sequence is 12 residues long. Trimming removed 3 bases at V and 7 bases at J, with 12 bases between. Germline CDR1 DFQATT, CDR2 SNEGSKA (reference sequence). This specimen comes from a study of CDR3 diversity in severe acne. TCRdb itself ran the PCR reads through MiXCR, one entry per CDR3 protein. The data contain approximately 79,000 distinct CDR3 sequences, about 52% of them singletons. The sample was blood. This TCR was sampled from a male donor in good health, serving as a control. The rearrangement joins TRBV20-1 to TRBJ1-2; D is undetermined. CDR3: CSASNEGAGYTF. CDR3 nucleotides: TGCAGTGCTAGTAATGAGGGTGCTGGCTACACCTTC.